The T cell receptor (beta chain) described here comes from a study of T cell changes during pregnancy in multiple sclerosis. Repertoires were generated with immunoSEQ multiplex PCR, while TCRdb's copy carries only in-frame clones and drops some. Of approximately 37,000 clones in the sample, about 93% are singletons; the top ten hold approximately 0.61%. The CDR3 is 15 amino acids. The ends were cut back, 1 base at V and 0 bases at J, with 9 bases in the middle. The germline gives CDR1 LNHDA, CDR2 SQIVND (reference sequence). The chain is built from TRBV19 and TRBJ1-1, with a weak D call TRBD1 (5 bases). The sequence came from a female donor with multiple sclerosis, enrolled in a pregnancy study. The material sequenced was CD4+ T cells from peripheral blood mononuclear cells, taken in the third trimester of pregnancy. CDR3 in DNA: TGTGCCAGTAGTATAGCGGCAGGGATGAACACTGAAGCTTTCTTT. It is translated as CASSIAAGMNTEAFF.